This T cell receptor beta chain was observed in a study of memory CD4+ T cells and cytomegalovirus serostatus. Sequencing was performed with immunoSEQ multiplex PCR; in TCRdb, only in-frame clones are kept and a portion is missing. The sample has 84,000 or so clones; approximately 80% are singletons. The sort gate was single viable CD3+CD4+CD8-CD45RO+ cells for memory CD4+ T cells. CDR3 size: 12 residues. Germline values: CDR1 SGDLS, CDR2 YYNGEE. V lost 0 bases to trimming and J lost 16 bases, with 14 bases between them. The sequenced sample consisted of memory CD4+ T cells from blood. The chain links TRBV9 to TRBJ2-1; the D gene is possibly TRBD2 (5 bases). This clonotype originated in an adult in good health and CMV-seronegative. DNA of the CDR3: TGTGCCAGCAGCGTAGCTGGGAGCTCCGCCTTCTTC. Translating gives CASSVAGSSAFF.